This entry concerns a single T cell receptor (beta chain). The data belong to a study of blood T cell repertoires in COVID-19. Study overall: Specimens from acute and convalescent COVID-19 originated in the United States, Italy and Spain. Nucleic acid was either cDNA or gDNA, and it came from T cells, B-cell-depleted T cells, or PBMCs.

Patients of the Seattle cohort, enrolled during active infection, were followed longitudinally. Assay: immunoSEQ multiplex PCR; the TCRdb copy retains only in-frame clones and omits some. The sample holds 250,000 to 300,000 clones, roughly 92% seen once. Per germline, CDR1 SGHVS and CDR2 FNYEAQ. CDR3 size: 16 residues. Trimming removed 3 bases at V and 4 bases at J, with 13 bases between. Sequencing was carried out using peripheral blood. The TCR originated in a woman aged 30 to 39 with COVID-19, enrolled during active disease. This chain links TRBV7-6 with TRBJ1-6, with D unresolved. The DNA for the CDR3 is TGTGCCAGCAGCTTTATTGGGGAGAGTTATAATTCACCCCTCCACTTT. It encodes CASSFIGESYNSPLHF.